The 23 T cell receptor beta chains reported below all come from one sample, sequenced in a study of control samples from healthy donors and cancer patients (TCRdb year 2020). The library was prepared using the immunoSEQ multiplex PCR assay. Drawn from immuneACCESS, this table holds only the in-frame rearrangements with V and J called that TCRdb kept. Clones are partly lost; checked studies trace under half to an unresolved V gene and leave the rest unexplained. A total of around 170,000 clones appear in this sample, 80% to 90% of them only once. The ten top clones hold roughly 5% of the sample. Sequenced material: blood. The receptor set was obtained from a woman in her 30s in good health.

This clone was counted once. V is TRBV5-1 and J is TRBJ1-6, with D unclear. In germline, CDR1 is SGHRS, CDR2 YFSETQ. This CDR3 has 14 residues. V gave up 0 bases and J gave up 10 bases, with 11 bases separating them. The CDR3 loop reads CASSLGIRGSPLHF. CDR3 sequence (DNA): TGCGCCAGCAGCTTGGGGATTAGAGGGTCACCCCTCCACTTT. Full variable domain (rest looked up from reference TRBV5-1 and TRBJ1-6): KAGVTQTPRYLIKTRGQQVTLSCSPISGHRSVSWYQQTPGQGLQFLFEYFSETQRNKGNFPGRFSGRQFSNSRSEMNVSTLELGDSALYLCASSLGIRGSPLHFGNGTRLTVT.

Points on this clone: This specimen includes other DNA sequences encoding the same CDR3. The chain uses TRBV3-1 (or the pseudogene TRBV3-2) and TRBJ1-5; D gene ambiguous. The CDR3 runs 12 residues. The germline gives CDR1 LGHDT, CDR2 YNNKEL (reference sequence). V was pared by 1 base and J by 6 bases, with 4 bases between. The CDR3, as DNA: TGTGCCAGCAGCCAAGTGGGTCAGCCCCAGCATTTT. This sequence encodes CASSQVGQPQHF.

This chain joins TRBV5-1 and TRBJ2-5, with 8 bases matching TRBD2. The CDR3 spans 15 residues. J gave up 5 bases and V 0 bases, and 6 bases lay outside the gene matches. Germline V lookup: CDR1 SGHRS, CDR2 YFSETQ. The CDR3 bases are TGCGCCAGCAGCTTGGGGACTCGGGAGGGGGAGACCCAGTACTTC. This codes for CASSLGTREGETQYF.

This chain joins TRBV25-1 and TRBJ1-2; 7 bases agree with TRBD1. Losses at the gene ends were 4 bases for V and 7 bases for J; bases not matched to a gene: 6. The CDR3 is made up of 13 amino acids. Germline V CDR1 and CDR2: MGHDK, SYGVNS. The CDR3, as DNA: TGTGCCAGCAGTGCTGGCAGGGGGGGTGGCTACACCTTC. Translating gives CASSAGRGGGYTF.

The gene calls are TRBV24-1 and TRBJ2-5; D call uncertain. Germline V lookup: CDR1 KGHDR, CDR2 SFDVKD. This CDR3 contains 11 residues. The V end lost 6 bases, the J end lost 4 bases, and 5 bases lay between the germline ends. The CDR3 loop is CATSHGETQYF. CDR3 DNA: TGTGCCACCAGTCATGGAGAGACCCAGTACTTC.

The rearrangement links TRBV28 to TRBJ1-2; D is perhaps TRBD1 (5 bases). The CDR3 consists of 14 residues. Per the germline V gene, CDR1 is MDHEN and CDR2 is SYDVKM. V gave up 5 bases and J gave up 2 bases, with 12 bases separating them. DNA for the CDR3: TGTGCCAGCAGTAGACGACAGATCAACTATGGCTACACCTTC. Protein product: CASSRRQINYGYTF.

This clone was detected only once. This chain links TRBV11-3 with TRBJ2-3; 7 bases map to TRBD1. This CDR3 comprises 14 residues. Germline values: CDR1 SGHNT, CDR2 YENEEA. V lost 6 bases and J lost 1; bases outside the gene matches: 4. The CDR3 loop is CASSWDSRTDTQYF. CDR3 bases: TGTGCCAGCAGTTGGGACAGCCGCACAGATACGCAGTATTTT.

The CDR3 here is CSAGKASEAFF. CDR3 nucleotides: TGCAGTGCTGGGAAAGCTAGTGAAGCTTTCTTT. The chain recombines TRBV20-1 with TRBJ1-1; no clear D gene. Germline CDR1 DFQATT, CDR2 SNEGSKA (reference sequence). The CDR3 runs 11 residues. V dropped 5 bases and J dropped 7 bases, with 11 bases sitting between them.

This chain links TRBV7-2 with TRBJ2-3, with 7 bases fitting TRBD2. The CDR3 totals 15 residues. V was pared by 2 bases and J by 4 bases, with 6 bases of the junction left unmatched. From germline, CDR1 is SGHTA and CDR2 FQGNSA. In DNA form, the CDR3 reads TGTGCCAGCAGCTTAAAAACCGGGGGGTCAGATACGCAGTATTTT. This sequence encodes CASSLKTGGSDTQYF.

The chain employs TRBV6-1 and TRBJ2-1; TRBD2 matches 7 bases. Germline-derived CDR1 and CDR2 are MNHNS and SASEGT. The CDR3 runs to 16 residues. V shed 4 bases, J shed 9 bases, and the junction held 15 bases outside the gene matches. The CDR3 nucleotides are TGTGCCAGCAGTGGAGCTAGCGGCTTAACGGTCGGTGAGCAGTTCTTC. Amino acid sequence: CASSGASGLTVGEQFF.

Here the CDR3 DNA reads TGTGCCAGCAGTTACTCGCATAATTCACCCCTCCACTTT. Amino acid sequence: CASSYSHNSPLHF. The chain uses TRBV6-5 and TRBJ1-6, with no clear D. Germline V gene sequence: CDR1 MNHEY, CDR2 SVGAGI. There are 13 residues in the CDR3. The germline V and J ends were trimmed by 0 bases and 5 bases, with 2 bases remaining between them.

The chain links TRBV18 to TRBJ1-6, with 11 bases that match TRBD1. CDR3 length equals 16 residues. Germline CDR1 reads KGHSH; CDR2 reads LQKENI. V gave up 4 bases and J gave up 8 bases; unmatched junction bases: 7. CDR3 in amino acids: CASSRDRGDTDSPLHF. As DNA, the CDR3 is TGTGCCAGCTCACGGGACAGGGGGGATACGGATTCACCCCTCCACTTT.

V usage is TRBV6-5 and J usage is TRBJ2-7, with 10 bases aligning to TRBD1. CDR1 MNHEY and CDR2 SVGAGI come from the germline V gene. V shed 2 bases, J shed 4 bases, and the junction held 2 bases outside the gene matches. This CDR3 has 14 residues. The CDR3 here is CASSYRTGGYEQYF. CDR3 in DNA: TGTGCCAGCAGTTACAGGACAGGGGGGTACGAGCAGTACTTC.

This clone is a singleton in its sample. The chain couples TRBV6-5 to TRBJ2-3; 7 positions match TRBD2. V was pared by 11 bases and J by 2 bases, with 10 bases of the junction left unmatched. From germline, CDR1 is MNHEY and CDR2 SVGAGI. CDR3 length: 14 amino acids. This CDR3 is CASRRDYYTDTQYF. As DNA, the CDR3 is TGTGCCTCTCGCCGGGACTATTACACAGATACGCAGTATTTT.

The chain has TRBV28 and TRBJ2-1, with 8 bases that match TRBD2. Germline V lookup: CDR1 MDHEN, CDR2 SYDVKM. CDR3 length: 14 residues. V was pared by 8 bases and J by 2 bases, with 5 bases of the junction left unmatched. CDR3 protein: CASYSGSAYNEQFF. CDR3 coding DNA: TGTGCCAGCTACAGCGGGAGTGCCTACAATGAGCAGTTCTTC.

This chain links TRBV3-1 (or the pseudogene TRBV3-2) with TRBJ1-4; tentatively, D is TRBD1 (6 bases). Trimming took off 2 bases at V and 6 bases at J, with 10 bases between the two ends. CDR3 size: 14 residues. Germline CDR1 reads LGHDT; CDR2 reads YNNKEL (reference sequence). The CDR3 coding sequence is TGTGCCAGCAGCCAAACAGGGACGGATGAAAAACTGTTTTTT. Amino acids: CASSQTGTDEKLFF.

The CDR3 reads CASSGTWGNTEAFF. CDR3 nucleotides: TGTGCCAGCAGCGGAACGTGGGGGAACACTGAAGCTTTCTTT. This rearrangement joins TRBV11-2 to TRBJ1-1; D ambiguous. The CDR3 contains 14 residues. Trimming removed 5 bases at V and 1 base at J, with 11 bases between. CDR1 is SGHAT, CDR2 FQNNGV, per germline.

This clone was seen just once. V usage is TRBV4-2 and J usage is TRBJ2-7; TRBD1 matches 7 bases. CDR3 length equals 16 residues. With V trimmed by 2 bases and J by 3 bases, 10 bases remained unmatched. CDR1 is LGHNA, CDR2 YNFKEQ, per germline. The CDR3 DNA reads TGTGCCAGCAGCCAAAAAGCGGCCGGGACAGACTACGAGCAGTACTTC. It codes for CASSQKAAGTDYEQYF.

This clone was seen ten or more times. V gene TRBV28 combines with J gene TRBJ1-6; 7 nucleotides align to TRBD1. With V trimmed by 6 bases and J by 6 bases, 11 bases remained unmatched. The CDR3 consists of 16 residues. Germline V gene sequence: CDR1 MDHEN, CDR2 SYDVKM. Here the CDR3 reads CASRLDRVLINSPLHF. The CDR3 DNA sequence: TGTGCCAGCAGATTAGACAGGGTTTTAATTAATTCACCCCTCCACTTT. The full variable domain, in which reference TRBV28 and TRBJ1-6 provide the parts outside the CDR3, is DVKVTQSSRYLVKRTGEKVFLECVQDMDHENMFWYRQDPGLGLRLIYFSYDVKMKEKGDIPEGYSVSREKKERFSLILESASTNQTSMYLCASRLDRVLINSPLHFGNGTRLTVT.

The CDR3 protein is CASGSTSGEMVETQYF. CDR3 sequence (DNA): TGTGCTAGTGGGTCCACCTCGGGGGAGATGGTAGAGACCCAGTACTTC. This chain connects TRBV12-5 to TRBJ2-5, with D perhaps matching TRBD2 (6 bases). The ends were cut back, 6 bases at V and 4 bases at J, with 21 bases in the middle. This CDR3 contains 16 residues. CDR1 LGHNT and CDR2 FRNRAP come from the germline V gene.

The CDR3, as DNA: TGTGCCAGCAGTGAAGCGATTTCTGGGGCCAACGTCCTGACTTTC. Protein product: CASSEAISGANVLTF. This chain links TRBV2 with TRBJ2-6; D is unclear. Between the trimmed V and J ends, which lost 0 bases and 1 base, there was a span of 4 bases. This CDR3 comprises 15 residues. Germline CDR1 reads SNHLY; CDR2 reads FYNNEI. Full variable domain (missing parts from reference TRBV2 and TRBJ2-6): EPEVTQTPSHQVTQMGQEVILRCVPISNHLYFYWYRQILGQKVEFLVSFYNNEISEKSEIFDDQFSVERPDGSNFTLKIRSTKLEDSAMYFCASSEAISGANVLTFGAGSRLTVL.

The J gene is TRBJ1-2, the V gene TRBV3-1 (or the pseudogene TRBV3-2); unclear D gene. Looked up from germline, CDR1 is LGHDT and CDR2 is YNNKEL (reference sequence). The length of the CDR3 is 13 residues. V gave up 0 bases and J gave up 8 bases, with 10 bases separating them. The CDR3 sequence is CASSQDIGRGYTF. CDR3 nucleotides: TGTGCCAGCAGCCAAGATATCGGGCGGGGCTACACCTTC.

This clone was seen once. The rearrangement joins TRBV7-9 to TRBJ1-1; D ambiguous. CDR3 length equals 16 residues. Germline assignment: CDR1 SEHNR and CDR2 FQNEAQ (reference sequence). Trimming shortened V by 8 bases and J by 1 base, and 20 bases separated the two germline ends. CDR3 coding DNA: TGTGCCAGCGCTCCTCGAGTTTGGGCGCAGAACACTGAAGCTTTCTTT. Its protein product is CASAPRVWAQNTEAFF. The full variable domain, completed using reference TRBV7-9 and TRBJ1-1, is DTGVSQNPRHKITKRGQNVTFRCDPISEHNRLYWYRQTLGQGPEFLTYFQNEAQLEKSRLLSDRFSAERPKGSFSTLEIQRTEQGDSAMYLCASAPRVWAQNTEAFFGQGTRLTVV.